What follows are 19 T cell receptor beta chains derived from one specimen sequenced in a study of CD8 T cells in Susac syndrome. Reverse transcription of roughly 0.45 to 1 ug RNA was performed with random hexamers. Using its own MiXCR run on the immunoSEQ multiplex PCR reads, TCRdb lists one record per CDR3 protein. The data contain over 95,000 distinct CDR3 sequences, roughly 90% of them singletons. What was sequenced was CD8+ T cells from PBMCs. These receptors all come from a human donor in good health.

The chain links TRBV6-4 to TRBJ2-1; 8 nucleotides agree with TRBD1. With V trimmed by 7 bases and J by 7 bases, 9 bases remained unmatched. The V gene's germline CDR1 is MRHNA and CDR2 SNTAGT. CDR3 size: 14 residues. This CDR3 reads CASKTRDRWNEQFF. DNA for the CDR3: TGTGCCAGCAAAACCCGGGACAGGTGGAATGAGCAGTTCTTC.

The rearrangement joins TRBV11-2 to TRBJ2-3; D unclear. From germline, CDR1 is SGHAT and CDR2 FQNNGV. CDR3 length: 14 amino acids. V gave up 6 bases and J gave up 2 bases, with 12 bases separating them. The CDR3 sequence is CASSIGPITDTQYF. The CDR3 DNA is TGTGCCAGCAGTATCGGACCCATCACAGATACGCAGTATTTT. Full variable domain (outside the CDR3, taken from reference TRBV11-2 and TRBJ2-3): EAGVAQSPRYKIIEKRQSVAFWCNPISGHATLYWYQQILGQGPKLLIQFQNNGVVDDSQLPKDRFSAERLKGVDSTLKIQPAKLEDSAVYLCASSIGPITDTQYFGPGTRLTVL.

This sequence joins TRBV7-3 and TRBJ1-1; D unclear. V dropped 6 bases and J dropped 1 base, with 6 bases sitting between them. Germline-derived CDR1 and CDR2 are SGHTA and FQGTGA. The CDR3 spans 12 residues. CDR3 residues: CASRSGNTEAFF. For the CDR3, the DNA is TGTGCCAGCAGATCCGGGAACACTGAAGCTTTCTTT.

The chain carries TRBV20-1 and TRBJ2-3; the match to TRBD1 covers 7 bases. V dropped 5 bases and J dropped 0; count of bases not matched to a gene: 8. The CDR3 loop spans 15 amino acids. Germline lookup yields CDR1 DFQATT and CDR2 SNEGSKA (reference sequence). The CDR3 loop reads CSAYAGTASTDTQYF. In DNA form, the CDR3 reads TGCAGTGCTTATGCCGGGACAGCAAGCACAGATACGCAGTATTTT.

The rearrangement joins TRBV20-1 to TRBJ1-2, with a possible D match to TRBD1 (5 bases). This CDR3 has 11 amino acids. Per the germline V gene, CDR1 is DFQATT and CDR2 is SNEGSKA (reference sequence). Trimming took 8 bases from V and 3 from J, leaving 10 bases between them. CDR3 DNA: TGCAGTTCTCAGGGAGACTATGGCTACACCTTC. It codes for CSSQGDYGYTF.

The genes are TRBV6-2 or TRBV6-3 and TRBJ1-5; D is uncertain. This CDR3 has 15 amino acids. Germline V CDR1 and CDR2: MNHEY, SVGEGT. V was pared by 6 bases and J by 7 bases, with 19 bases between. CDR3 region: CASRVTGTLGQPQHF. The CDR3 DNA reads as TGTGCCAGCAGGGTCACGGGAACGCTGGGGCAGCCCCAGCATTTT.

The chain links TRBV5-1 to TRBJ2-2, with 13 bases that match TRBD2. This CDR3 is built from 16 residues. Germline V gives CDR1 SGHRS, CDR2 YFSETQ. The junction had 3 bases not matched to a gene; V was cut back by 4 bases and J by 3 bases. The CDR3 is CASSPGLAGDTGELFF. The CDR3, as DNA: TGCGCCAGCAGCCCTGGACTAGCGGGGGACACCGGGGAGCTGTTTTTT. Complete variable domain (other parts from reference TRBV5-1 and TRBJ2-2): KAGVTQTPRYLIKTRGQQVTLSCSPISGHRSVSWYQQTPGQGLQFLFEYFSETQRNKGNFPGRFSGRQFSNSRSEMNVSTLELGDSALYLCASSPGLAGDTGELFFGEGSRLTVL.

The chain employs TRBV19 and TRBJ2-1; the match to TRBD1 covers 9 bases. Germline V gene lookup returns CDR1 LNHDA and CDR2 SQIVND (reference sequence). The ends lost 6 bases at V and 2 bases at J; junction bases unmatched: 5. The CDR3 is 15 amino acids. The DNA for the CDR3 is TGTGCCAGTAGAGCCGGGACAGGGACCTACAATGAGCAGTTCTTC. Residues: CASRAGTGTYNEQFF. The full variable domain, its missing parts supplied by reference TRBV19 and TRBJ2-1, is DGGITQSPKYLFRKEGQNVTLSCEQNLNHDAMYWYRQDPGQGLRLIYYSQIVNDFQKGDIAEGYSVSREKKESFPLTVTSAQKNPTAFYLCASRAGTGTYNEQFFGPGTRLTVL.

The V and J genes are TRBV13 and TRBJ2-7; TRBD1 aligns across 9 bases. CDR3 length: 13 amino acids. The junction had 9 bases not matched to a gene; V was cut back by 8 bases and J by 7 bases. Germline V CDR1 and CDR2: PRHDT, FYEKMQ (reference sequence). CDR3 in DNA: TGTGCCAGCGGGGAACAGGGGGCAAGAGAGCAGTACTTC. Protein: CASGEQGAREQYF.

The sample holds one count of this clonotype. The chain combines TRBV20-1 with TRBJ2-1, with TRBD2 matching over 9 bases. The germline V gene has CDR1 DFQATT and CDR2 SNEGSKA (reference sequence). V dropped 0 bases and J dropped 7; count of bases not matched to a gene: 7. This CDR3 comprises 15 residues. The CDR3 loop is CSARDLAGMGNEQFF. As DNA, the CDR3 is TGCAGTGCTAGAGATCTAGCGGGAATGGGGAATGAGCAGTTCTTC.

The chain combines TRBV6-2 or TRBV6-3 with TRBJ1-5, with 7 bases that match TRBD1. Germline V gene sequence: CDR1 MNHEY, CDR2 SVGEGT. The V segment lost 7 bases and the J segment 7 bases; nucleotides outside the gene matches: 13. The CDR3 has 15 amino acids. The CDR3 region has the DNA TGTGCCAGCAATGACGGGGTGACAGGGCACCAGCCCCAGCATTTT. Its protein product is CASNDGVTGHQPQHF.

The V and J genes are TRBV19 and TRBJ2-7, with D perhaps TRBD2 (6 bases). Trimming stripped 5 bases from V and 2 bases from J, with 10 bases between. Germline V gene data show CDR1 as LNHDA and CDR2 as SQIVND (reference sequence). The CDR3 extends over 13 amino acids. CDR3 in amino acids: CASSAGLAYEQYF. The CDR3 DNA is TGTGCCAGTAGTGCGGGACTGGCCTACGAGCAGTACTTC. Full variable domain (missing parts from reference TRBV19 and TRBJ2-7): DGGITQSPKYLFRKEGQNVTLSCEQNLNHDAMYWYRQDPGQGLRLIYYSQIVNDFQKGDIAEGYSVSREKKESFPLTVTSAQKNPTAFYLCASSAGLAYEQYFGPGTRLTVT.

The chain employs TRBV7-2 and TRBJ2-3, with TRBD1 as a possible D gene (7 bases). The V and J ends lost 4 bases and 3 bases respectively, with 14 bases between them. The germline V gene encodes CDR1 SGHTA and CDR2 FQGNSA. The CDR3 totals 15 residues. The CDR3 loop is CASSSGGTETDTQYF. The CDR3 region has the DNA TGTGCCAGCAGCTCAGGGGGGACGGAAACAGATACGCAGTATTTT.

The rearrangement uses TRBV3-1 and TRBJ2-1; D gene unclear. The CDR3 length is 16 residues. V was shortened by 1 base and J by 5 bases, with 15 bases between the two germline ends. Per germline, CDR1 LGHDT and CDR2 YNNKEL (reference sequence). This chain's CDR3 is CASSQAYRQVNNEQFF. DNA of the CDR3: TGTGCCAGCAGCCAAGCCTACCGTCAAGTGAACAATGAGCAGTTCTTC.

The V and J genes are TRBV6-1 and TRBJ2-2; maybe TRBD2 (5 bases). The CDR3 spans 17 residues. CDR1 MNHNS and CDR2 SASEGT come from the germline V gene. Deletions cut 2 bases from V and 5 bases from J, with 18 bases between. CDR3: CASSETWSASGTGELFF. CDR3 DNA sequence: TGTGCCAGCAGTGAAACTTGGTCTGCCTCGGGGACCGGGGAGCTGTTTTTT.

The chain links TRBV4-3 to TRBJ2-2; possible D gene TRBD1, 5 bases. The ends were cut back, 2 bases at V and 4 bases at J, with 8 bases in the middle. The CDR3 is made up of 14 amino acids. Germline V gives CDR1 LGHNA, CDR2 YSLEER. CDR3 sequence (DNA): TGCGCCAGCAGCCAACCAGGGATCACCGGGGAGCTGTTTTTT. Its translation is CASSQPGITGELFF.

The chain combines TRBV30 with TRBJ2-1; D unclear. The ends were cut back, 3 bases at V and 6 bases at J, with 9 bases in the middle. The germline V gene has CDR1 GTSNPN and CDR2 SVGIG (reference sequence). The CDR3 covers 12 residues. The CDR3 here is CAWRKGGNEQFF. Here the CDR3 DNA reads TGTGCCTGGAGAAAGGGCGGCAATGAGCAGTTCTTC.

V gene TRBV25-1 combines with J gene TRBJ1-4; D gene ambiguous. Germline lookup yields CDR1 MGHDK and CDR2 SYGVNS. The CDR3 covers 12 residues. Trimming took 2 bases from V and 6 from J, leaving 4 bases between them. CDR3 loop: CASSEGYEKLFF. CDR3 sequence (DNA): TGTGCCAGCAGTGAAGGATATGAAAAACTGTTTTTT.

This clonotype was picked up one time. The rearrangement joins TRBV7-9 to TRBJ1-1; tentatively, D is TRBD1 (5 bases). The V end lost 3 bases, the J end lost 4 bases, and 12 bases lay between the germline ends. There are 14 residues in the CDR3. Germline-derived CDR1 and CDR2 are SEHNR and FQNEAQ (reference sequence). CDR3 nucleotides: TGTGCCAGCAGCTTCGGGGGGGGGATCACTGAAGCTTTCTTT. As protein: CASSFGGGITEAFF.